These T cell receptor beta chains were read from a single sample in a study of shared clonotypes between healthy human individuals. Data came from immunoSEQ multiplex PCR; TCRdb stores just in-frame clones and leaves some out. This table holds about 1,900,000 clones, just under 95% found once. The material sequenced was naive CD8+ T cells sorted from blood. These receptors originate from a man younger than 35 in good health. The CDR3 runs from the conserved cysteine through the conserved F or W. D genes are given only for firm matches. Clone size is not always given. Where it is, it says once, few, many or a class for expanded clones.

TRBV6-1	.	TRBJ1-5	.	TGTGCCAGCAGTGAGTGGGACAACTATAGCAATCAGCCCCAGCATTTT	CASSEWDNYSNQPQHF
TRBV6-5	TRBD1	TRBJ2-7	.	TGTGCCAGCAGTTCCCGACAGGGTTGGTACGAGCAGTACTTC	CASSSRQGWYEQYF
TRBV5-1	.	TRBJ1-1	.	TGCGCCAGCAGCTTGTCACAGGGCATGAACACTGAAGCTTTCTTT	CASSLSQGMNTEAFF
TRBV29-1	.	TRBJ2-7	.	TGCAGCGTTGAGCAGGGAGAGTTCTACGAGCAGTACTTC	CSVEQGEFYEQYF
TRBV19	.	TRBJ2-7	.	TGTGCCAGTAGTCCGAAGGCCCCCTACGAGCAGTACTTC	CASSPKAPYEQYF
TRBV27	TRBD1	TRBJ2-3	.	TGTGCCAGCAGTTGGGGGACAGTAGGGACAGATACGCAGTATTTT	CASSWGTVGTDTQYF
TRBV6-1	.	TRBJ1-5	.	TGTGCCAGCGGTACTACTAGGCCGGGTCAGCCCCAGCATTTT	CASGTTRPGQPQHF
TRBV5-4	.	TRBJ2-1	.	TGTGCCAGCAGCTTGTCAACGGGTGGCTATTTTGATGGTGAGCAGTTCTTC	CASSLSTGGYFDGEQFF
TRBV19	.	TRBJ2-7	.	TGTGCCAGTAGTGTCACCCTTCTGGGGAGCTCCTACGAGCAGTACTTC	CASSVTLLGSSYEQYF
TRBV2	.	TRBJ2-7	once	TGTGCCGCTTTGACGGCGGGGCCCTCCTTTGAGCAGTACTTC	CAALTAGPSFEQYF
TRBV18	TRBD1	TRBJ2-7	.	TGTGCCAGCTCAGGGACAGGGAATACCTACGAGCAGTACTTC	CASSGTGNTYEQYF
TRBV28	TRBD2	TRBJ2-3	.	TGTGCCAGTAGGAGACGGGGGGGCTTAGATACGCAGTATTTT	CASRRRGGLDTQYF
TRBV11-2	.	TRBJ2-2	.	TGTGCCAGCAGCTTAGTGTCCGGGAACACCGGGGAGCTGTTTTTT	CASSLVSGNTGELFF
TRBV7-2	.	TRBJ2-7	.	TGTGCCAGCAGCTTAGGCCCCGAGCTCTCCTACGAGCAGTACTTC	CASSLGPELSYEQYF
TRBV10-1	.	TRBJ2-7	.	TGCGCCAGCAGCCGTGACAGTGCCGAGCAGTACTTC	CASSRDSAEQYF